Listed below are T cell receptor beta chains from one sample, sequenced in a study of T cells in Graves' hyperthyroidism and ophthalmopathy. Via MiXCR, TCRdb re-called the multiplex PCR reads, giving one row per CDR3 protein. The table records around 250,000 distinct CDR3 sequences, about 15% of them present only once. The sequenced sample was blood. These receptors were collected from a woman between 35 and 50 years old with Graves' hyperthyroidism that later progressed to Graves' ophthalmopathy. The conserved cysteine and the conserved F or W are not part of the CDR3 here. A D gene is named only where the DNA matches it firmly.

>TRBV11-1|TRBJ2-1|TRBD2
ASSLAGLAINEQF
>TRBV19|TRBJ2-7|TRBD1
ASSTGTGPYGEQY
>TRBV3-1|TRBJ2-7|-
ASSGAVNSYEQY
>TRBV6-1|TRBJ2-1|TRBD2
ASSEGSSGSGAEQF
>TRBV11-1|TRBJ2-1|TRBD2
ASSLPLAGGPGYNDQF
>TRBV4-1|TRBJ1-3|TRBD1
ASSQVGQGYRNTIY
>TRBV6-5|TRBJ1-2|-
ASSYGPAGEMRGYT
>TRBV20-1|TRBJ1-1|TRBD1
SAIRQGGTEAF
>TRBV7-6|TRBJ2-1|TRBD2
ASSLYPGLAGGPYNEQF
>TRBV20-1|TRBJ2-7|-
SARDVLEGTPYEQY
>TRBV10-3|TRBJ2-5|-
AISESQQETQY
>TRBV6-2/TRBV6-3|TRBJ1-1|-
ASSLGRLGTEAF
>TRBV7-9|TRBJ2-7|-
ASSLVGLSGTTDTRQY
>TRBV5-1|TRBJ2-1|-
ASSGGELGREQF
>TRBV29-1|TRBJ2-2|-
SAEGPSVGLF
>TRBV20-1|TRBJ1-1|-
SAQRYTNTEAF
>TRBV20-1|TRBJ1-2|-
SAGEDVEYGYT
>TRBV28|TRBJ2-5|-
ASQEGQGLDGWTQY
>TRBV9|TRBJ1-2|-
ASSVDSGHNGYT
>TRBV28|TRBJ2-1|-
ASSLLSLYSLSYNEQF
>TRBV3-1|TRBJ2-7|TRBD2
ASSRTGGGEQY
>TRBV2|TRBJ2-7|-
ASKEGWADYEQY
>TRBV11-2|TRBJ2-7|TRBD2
ASSFTSGSTYEQY
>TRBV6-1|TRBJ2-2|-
ASSEGPITGELF
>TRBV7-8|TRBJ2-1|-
ASSLEVVPMNEQF
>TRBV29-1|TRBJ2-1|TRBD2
SVAPGGGAYNEQF
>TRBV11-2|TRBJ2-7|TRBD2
ASSLTGTRGTFEQY
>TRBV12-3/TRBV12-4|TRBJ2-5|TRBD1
ASRGTARQETQY
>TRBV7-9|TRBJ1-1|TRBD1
ASSPLSAGGATEAF
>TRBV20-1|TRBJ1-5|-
SARDRSQGSMEIRDQPQH
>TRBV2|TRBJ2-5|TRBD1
ASSTQQGKVKETQY
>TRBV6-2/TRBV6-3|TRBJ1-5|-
ASTGISSNQPQH
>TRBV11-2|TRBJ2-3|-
ASSLDLPAIKTQY
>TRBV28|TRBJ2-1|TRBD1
ASSSQGAIHNEQF
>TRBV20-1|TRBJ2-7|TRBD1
SASFLRDRAYEQY
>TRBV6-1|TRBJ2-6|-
ASISRQGMTGANVLT
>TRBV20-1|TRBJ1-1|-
SARTKGGIMNTEAF
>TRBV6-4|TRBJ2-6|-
ASSEGATSGANVLT
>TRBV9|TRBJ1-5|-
ASSTGWGGNQPQH
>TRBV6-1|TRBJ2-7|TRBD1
ASRRTGTASPYEQY
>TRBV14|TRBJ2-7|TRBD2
ASSQASGRSVWYEQY
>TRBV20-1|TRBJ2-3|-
SARDRGVDTQY
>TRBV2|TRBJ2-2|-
ASSGNTNTGELF
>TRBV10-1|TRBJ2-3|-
ASSSTIGTSTQY
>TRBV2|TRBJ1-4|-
ASGQGSTNEKLF
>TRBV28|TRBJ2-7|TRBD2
ASSLWGGNSYEQY
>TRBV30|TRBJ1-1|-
AWRSGVSMNTEAF
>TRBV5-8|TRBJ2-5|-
ASSPEQQETQY
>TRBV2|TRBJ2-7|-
ASGIPGRSYEQY
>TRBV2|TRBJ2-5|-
ASRRPWEGYGTQY
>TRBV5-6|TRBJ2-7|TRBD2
ASSLSGGFYEQY
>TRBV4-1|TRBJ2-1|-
ASSPIGQPSYNEQF
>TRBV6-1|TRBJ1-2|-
ASSHGRAALGYT
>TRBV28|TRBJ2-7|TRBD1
ASSLVRTGVYEQY